A single T cell receptor beta chain is shown here with its context. The data stem from a study of shared clonotypes between healthy human individuals. In the study overall: In total, the donors were two women and three men aged 18 to 49.

The germline CDR1 and CDR2 sequences are SGHVS and FQNEAQ. V was trimmed by 2 bases and J by 1 base, leaving 14 bases between them. The CDR3 loop spans 16 amino acids. Profiling relied on immunoSEQ multiplex PCR, and the TCRdb table lists in-frame clones only, not all of them. The sample consists of 2 million to 2.5 million clones, about 94% of them appearing once. V and J are TRBV7-8 and TRBJ1-1, with D unclear. This TCR was sampled from a man aged 18-30 years in good health. The specimen was naive CD4+ T cells sorted from blood. Subset given: CD45RA+ positively selected. For the CDR3, the DNA is TGTGCCAGCAGCTTACTCCGGGGTACCACGAACACTGAAGCTTTCTTT. Protein sequence: CASSLLRGTTNTEAFF.